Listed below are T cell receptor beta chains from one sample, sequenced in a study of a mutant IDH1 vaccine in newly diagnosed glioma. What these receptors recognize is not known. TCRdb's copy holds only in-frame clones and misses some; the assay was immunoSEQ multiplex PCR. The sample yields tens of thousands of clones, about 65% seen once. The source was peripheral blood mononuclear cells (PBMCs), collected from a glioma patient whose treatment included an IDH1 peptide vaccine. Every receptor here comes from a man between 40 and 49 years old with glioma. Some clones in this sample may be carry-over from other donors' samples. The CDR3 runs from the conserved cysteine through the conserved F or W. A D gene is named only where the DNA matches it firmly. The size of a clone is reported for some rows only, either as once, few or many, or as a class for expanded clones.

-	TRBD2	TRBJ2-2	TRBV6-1	CASSTGGDTGELFF	TGTGCCAGCAGTACGGGGGGGGACACCGGGGAGCTGTTTTTT
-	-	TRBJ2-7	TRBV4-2	CASSPRRAGEQYF	TGTGCCAGCAGCCCACGTAGGGCGGGCGAGCAGTACTTC
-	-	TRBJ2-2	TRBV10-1	CASSESLEAGELFF	TGCGCCAGCAGTGAGTCCCTAGAGGCCGGGGAGCTGTTTTTT
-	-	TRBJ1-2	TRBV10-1	CASSESTAYGYTF	TGCGCCAGCAGTGAGTCGACAGCCTATGGCTACACCTTC
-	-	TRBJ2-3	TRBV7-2	CASSVGGRDTQYF	TGTGCCAGCAGCGTAGGCGGACGGGATACGCAGTATTTT
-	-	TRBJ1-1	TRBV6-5	CASTLDGKTEAFF	TGTGCCAGCACCTTGGACGGGAAGACTGAAGCTTTCTTT
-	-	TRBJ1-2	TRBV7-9	CASSLYLDVCTF	TGTGCCAGCAGCTTATATTTGGACGTTTGCACCTTC
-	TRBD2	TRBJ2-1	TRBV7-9	CASSLVGARGAYGKQFF	TGTGCCAGCAGCTTAGTCGGCGCGCGGGGGGCATACGGTAAGCAGTTCTTC
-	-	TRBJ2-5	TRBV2	CASSYMRGDRETQYF	TGTGCCAGCAGTTATATGCGGGGGGACAGGGAGACCCAGTACTTC
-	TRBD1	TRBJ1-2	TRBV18	CASSPTQGANYGYTF	TGTGCCAGCTCACCAACACAGGGGGCAAACTATGGCTACACCTTC
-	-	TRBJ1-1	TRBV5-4	CASADSLNTEAFF	TGTGCCAGCGCGGACAGCTTGAACACTGAAGCTTTCTTT
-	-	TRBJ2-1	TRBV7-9	CASSPLGDPYNEQFF	TGTGCCAGCAGCCCTCTAGGGGACCCCTACAATGAGCAGTTCTTC
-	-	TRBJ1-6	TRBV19	CASSGPGPRNNSPLHF	TGTGCCAGTAGTGGGCCGGGACCGAGGAATAATTCACCCCTCCACTTT
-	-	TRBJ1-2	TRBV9	CASSPRAAVDGYTF	TGTGCCAGCAGCCCCCGCGCGGCGGTCGATGGCTACACCTTC
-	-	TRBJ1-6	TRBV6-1	CASSEEPASGHSYHF	TGTGCCAGCAGTGAGGAGCCTGCCTCGGGACATTCGTACCACTTT
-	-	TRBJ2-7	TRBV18	CASSFENEQYF	TGTGCCAGCTCGTTTGAGAACGAGCAGTACTTC
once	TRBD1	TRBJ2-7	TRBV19	CASSAPGQNIYEQYF	TGTGCCAGTAGTGCGCCGGGACAGAATATTTACGAGCAGTACTTC
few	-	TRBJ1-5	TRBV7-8	CASSLNRGIGQPQHF	TGTGCCAGCAGCTTGAACCGGGGGATTGGGCAGCCCCAGCATTTT
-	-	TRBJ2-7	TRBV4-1	CASSQEGQGGYEQYF	TGCGCCAGCAGCCAAGAGGGCCAGGGTGGCTACGAGCAGTACTTC
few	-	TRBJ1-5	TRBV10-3	CAISESGGGGSNQPQHF	TGTGCCATCAGTGAGTCAGGTGGAGGAGGGAGCAATCAGCCCCAGCATTTT
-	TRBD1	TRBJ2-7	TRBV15	CATSRARNRGWRYEQYF	TGTGCCACCAGCAGAGCAAGAAACAGGGGTTGGCGCTACGAGCAGTACTTC
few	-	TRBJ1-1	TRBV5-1	CASSLLGSNTEAFF	TGCGCCAGCAGCTTGCTGGGTTCGAACACTGAAGCTTTCTTT
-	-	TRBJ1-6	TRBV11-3	CASSLNAYNSPLHF	TGTGCCAGCAGCTTAAACGCCTATAATTCACCCCTCCACTTT
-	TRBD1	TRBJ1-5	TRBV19	CATRDRAPPESNQPQHF	TGTGCCACGCGGGACAGGGCTCCCCCGGAGAGCAATCAGCCCCAGCATTTT
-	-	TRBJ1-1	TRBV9	CASSVAPGMNTEAFF	TGTGCCAGCAGCGTAGCCCCGGGTATGAACACTGAAGCTTTCTTT
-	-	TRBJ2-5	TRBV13	CASSLIGGAVGETQYF	TGTGCCAGCAGCTTAATAGGGGGGGCGGTAGGAGAGACCCAGTACTTC
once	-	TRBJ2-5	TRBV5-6	CASTSPPGAPNQETQYF	TGTGCCAGCACCTCCCCCCCGGGGGCCCCAAACCAAGAGACCCAGTACTTC
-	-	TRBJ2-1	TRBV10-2	CASSSYNNEQFF	TGCGCCAGCAGTTCATATAACAATGAGCAGTTCTTC
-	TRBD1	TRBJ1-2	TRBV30	CAWSGTGYGYTF	TGTGCCTGGAGTGGGACAGGGTATGGCTACACCTTC
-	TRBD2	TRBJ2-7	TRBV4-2	CASSQRTVGTSGAYEQYF	TGTGCCAGCAGCCAACGGACTGTAGGGACTAGCGGGGCTTACGAGCAGTACTTC
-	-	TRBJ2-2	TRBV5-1	CASSLESAEQLFF	TGCGCCAGCAGCTTGGAGTCAGCCGAGCAGCTGTTTTTT
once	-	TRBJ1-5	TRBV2	CASSEDGQGGNQPQHF	TGTGCCAGCAGTGAAGACGGGCAGGGCGGGAATCAGCCCCAGCATTTT
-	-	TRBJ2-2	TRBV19	CASSSFTGELFF	TGTGCCAGTAGTAGTTTTACCGGGGAGCTGTTTTTT
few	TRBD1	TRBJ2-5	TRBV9	CASSSLQGKETQYF	TGTGCCAGCAGCTCACTACAGGGGAAAGAGACCCAGTACTTC
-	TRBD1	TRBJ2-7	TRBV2	CASVDRGSNEQYF	TGTGCCAGCGTGGACAGGGGTTCAAACGAGCAGTACTTC
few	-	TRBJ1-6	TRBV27	CASRTGGNSPLHF	TGTGCCAGCAGGACGGGCGGCAATTCACCCCTCCACTTT
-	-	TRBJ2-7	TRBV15	CATSRDGLPYEQYF	TGTGCCACCAGCAGAGACGGCCTTCCCTACGAGCAGTACTTC
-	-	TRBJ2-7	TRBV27	CASGEGVYEQYF	TGTGCCAGCGGAGAGGGGGTCTACGAGCAGTACTTC
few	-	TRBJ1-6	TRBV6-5	CASSYRTGRNSPLHF	TGTGCCAGCAGTTACCGCACAGGGCGGAATTCACCCCTCCACTTT
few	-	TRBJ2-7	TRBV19	CASSASGTLEGEQYF	TGTGCCAGTAGTGCCTCCGGGACGCTCGAGGGCGAGCAGTACTTC
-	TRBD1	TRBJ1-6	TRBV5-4	CASSLGTGFNSPLHF	TGTGCCAGCAGCCTAGGGACAGGGTTTAATTCACCCCTCCACTTT
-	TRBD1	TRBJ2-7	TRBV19	CASSAPGQGSEQYF	TGTGCCAGTAGTGCGCCGGGACAGGGGAGCGAGCAGTACTTC
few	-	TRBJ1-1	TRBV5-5	CASSPETGTEAFF	TGTGCCAGCAGCCCAGAGACAGGAACTGAAGCTTTCTTT
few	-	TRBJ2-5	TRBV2	CASSGTQETQYF	TGTGCCAGCAGCGGGACACAAGAGACCCAGTACTTC